What follows is one TCR beta chain and its context. The target antigen is unknown. This sample was included in a study of OX40 agonist ivuxolimab in advanced cancers. About the research overall: Treatment of patients was with ivuxolimab, an agonistic anti-OX40 (CD134) antibody. Every 2 weeks, patients got intravenous ivuxolimab at one of six dose levels (0.01-10 mg/kg). Study-wide findings and caveats: CD4+ T cells averaged fewer expanded clones than CD8+ T cells. At 0.1-3.0 mg/kg, partial responders had clonal expansion among the lowest observed.

The CDR3 contains 14 residues. CDR1 and CDR2 (germline): SGHNT, YENEEA. Trimming removed 8 bases at V and 2 bases at J, with 14 bases between. Sequenced by immunoSEQ multiplex PCR; TCRdb stores in-frame clones only, minus some. The sample yields approximately 69,000 clones, just under 85% seen once. This chain connects TRBV11-3 to TRBJ2-3, with a weak D call TRBD2 (7 bases). The source of this sequence is an adult with an advanced solid tumor such as melanoma, head and neck, liver or kidney cancer. The source was CD4+ or CD8+ T cells sorted from blood, collected in a trial of the OX40 agonist ivuxolimab. CDR3: CASARGAATDTQYF. The CDR3 DNA is TGTGCCAGCGCCCGGGGGGCGGCCACAGATACGCAGTATTTT.